The 31 T cell receptor beta chains below were found in one sample sequenced in a study of cytomegalovirus exposure and HLA in healthy donors. PCR employed 60 Vbeta and 13 Jbeta primers. This table comes from immunoSEQ multiplex PCR, and its TCRdb copy is limited to in-frame clones, with some not included. The sample holds approximately 150,000 clones; around 68% are singletons and the top ten take under 11%. The sequenced sample was PBMCs. These receptor sequences come from a man aged 30-40 years in good health and CMV-seropositive.

The chain employs TRBV6-5 and TRBJ2-7, with 8 bases matching TRBD2. CDR3 length: 14 residues. CDR1 MNHEY and CDR2 SVGAGI come from the germline V gene. J gave up 0 bases and V 2 bases, and 0 bases lay outside the gene matches. Written as DNA, the CDR3 is TGTGCCAGCAGTTACGGGACTAGCTCCTACGAGCAGTACTTC. This gives the protein CASSYGTSSYEQYF.

Notes on this clone: The sample has other DNA sequences that encode this CDR3 too. The chain carries TRBV5-4 and TRBJ2-5; 7 bases line up with TRBD1. Germline CDR1 is SGHNT and CDR2 is YYREEE (reference sequence). The CDR3 contains 14 residues. V shed 3 bases, J shed 5 bases, and the junction held 7 bases outside the gene matches. The CDR3 nucleotides are TGTGCCAGCAGCTCGGGACAGAGAGAGGAGACCCAGTACTTC. Translating gives CASSSGQREETQYF.

The chain joins TRBV5-1 to TRBJ2-2; 14 bases align to TRBD2. Looked up from germline, CDR1 is SGHRS and CDR2 is YFSETQ. This CDR3 is 18 amino acids long. The junction had 5 bases not matched to a gene; V was cut back by 4 bases and J by 0 bases. This CDR3 is CASSEGLAGGTNTGELFF. The CDR3, as DNA: TGCGCCAGCAGCGAAGGACTAGCGGGAGGCACGAACACCGGGGAGCTGTTTTTT.

The chain uses TRBV7-2 and TRBJ2-5; TRBD1 is a possible D gene (5 bases). Germline-derived CDR1 and CDR2 are SGHTA and FQGNSA. This CDR3 is built from 14 residues. The germline V and J ends were trimmed by 5 bases and 5 bases, with 15 bases remaining between them. CDR3 sequence: CASSEDTAAETQYF. As DNA, the CDR3 is TGTGCCAGCAGCGAGGACACCGCTGCCGAGACCCAGTACTTC.

The chain has TRBV27 and TRBJ2-3; possibly TRBD2 for D (5 bases). Trimming shortened V by 3 bases and J by 4 bases, and 8 bases separated the two germline ends. Germline V gene lookup returns CDR1 MNHEY and CDR2 SMNVEV (reference sequence). The length of the CDR3 is 13 residues. CDR3 residues: CASSFSGSDTQYF. The DNA of the CDR3 is TGTGCCAGCAGTTTCTCGGGGTCAGATACGCAGTATTTT.

This clone was seen a few times. The J gene is TRBJ1-3, the V gene TRBV11-2, with 7 bases that match TRBD1. CDR1 is SGHAT and CDR2 is FQNNGV in the germline V gene. The ends lost 0 bases at V and 1 base at J; junction bases unmatched: 9. This CDR3 region has 18 residues. The CDR3 sequence is CASSLDTLAGGSGNTIYF. The CDR3 nucleotides read TGTGCCAGCAGCTTAGATACTCTGGCAGGGGGGTCTGGAAACACCATATATTTT. The full variable domain, in which reference TRBV11-2 and TRBJ1-3 provide the parts outside the CDR3, is EAGVAQSPRYKIIEKRQSVAFWCNPISGHATLYWYQQILGQGPKLLIQFQNNGVVDDSQLPKDRFSAERLKGVDSTLKIQPAKLEDSAVYLCASSLDTLAGGSGNTIYFGEGSWLTVV.

The chain uses TRBV7-2 and TRBJ1-1, with D possibly matching TRBD1 (6 bases). The CDR3 has 14 amino acids. Germline V gene sequence: CDR1 SGHTA, CDR2 FQGNSA. V lost 4 bases to trimming and J lost 1 base, with 10 bases between them. CDR3 in DNA: TGTGCCAGCAGCTCCCGGACAGCGAACACTGAAGCTTTCTTT. Its translation is CASSSRTANTEAFF.

The chain has TRBV14 and TRBJ1-3; no definite D call. Trimming left V 5 bases short and J 0 bases short, with 8 bases between. Looked up from germline, CDR1 is SGHDN and CDR2 is FVKESK. The CDR3 is 14 amino acids. The CDR3 coding sequence is TGTGCCAGCAGCGGACTCTACTCTGGAAACACCATATATTTT. Translating gives CASSGLYSGNTIYF.

This clone was seen just once. This chain links TRBV6-5 with TRBJ1-5; D is unresolved. Trimming shortened V by 4 bases and J by 0 bases, and 10 bases separated the two germline ends. There are 15 residues in the CDR3. The germline gives CDR1 MNHEY, CDR2 SVGAGI. CDR3 residues: CASSSIGGSNQPQHF. CDR3 nucleotides: TGTGCCAGCAGTTCGATCGGCGGTAGCAATCAGCCCCAGCATTTT.

A few counts support this clone. V usage is TRBV6-4 and J usage is TRBJ2-1, with TRBD1 matching 7 bases. The CDR3 has 12 residues. Germline trimming cut 7 bases from V and 4 bases from J; bases unmatched to any gene: 1. CDR1 is MRHNA, CDR2 SNTAGT, per germline. The CDR3 here is CASKDRYNEQFF. In nucleotides, the CDR3 is TGTGCCAGCAAGGACAGGTACAATGAGCAGTTCTTC.

The CDR3 region is CASSPSRGHYEQYF. The CDR3 DNA follows: TGTGCCAGCAGCCCTTCCAGGGGGCACTACGAGCAGTACTTC. The V and J genes are TRBV6-4 and TRBJ2-7, with TRBD1 matching over 8 bases. Unmatched junction bases numbered 7, after V lost 6 bases and J lost 3 bases. The CDR3 covers 14 residues. Germline assignment: CDR1 MRHNA and CDR2 SNTAGT.

This chain uses TRBV5-1 with TRBJ1-3, with TRBD1 matching over 9 bases. Germline CDR1 SGHRS, CDR2 YFSETQ. The V segment lost 3 bases and the J segment 3 bases; nucleotides outside the gene matches: 4. The CDR3 runs 15 residues. CDR3 DNA sequence: TGCGCCAGCAGCTCGGGACAGGGCCTTGGAAACACCATATATTTT. Its translation is CASSSGQGLGNTIYF.

The rearrangement uses TRBV6-1 and TRBJ2-1; 7 nucleotides agree with TRBD2. This CDR3 has 15 amino acids. CDR1 is MNHNS, CDR2 SASEGT, per germline. V trimming: 4 bases; J trimming: 9 bases; junction bases outside the gene matches: 12. CDR3 protein: CASSGPSGASAEQFF. CDR3 DNA sequence: TGTGCCAGCAGTGGGCCCAGCGGGGCCTCGGCTGAGCAGTTCTTC.

With respect to this clone: Given a much more abundant clone one base away, this may be a read error. The genes are TRBV7-6 and TRBJ2-1, with 9 nucleotides matching TRBD1. Germline V gene lookup returns CDR1 SGHVS and CDR2 FNYEAQ. Germline trimming cut 5 bases from V and 1 base from J; bases unmatched to any gene: 3. The CDR3 covers 15 residues. For the CDR3, the DNA is TGTGCCAGCAGCGCCGGGACAGGGTCCTACAATGAGCAGTTCTTC. This codes for CASSAGTGSYNEQFF.

With respect to this clone: Other DNA sequences in the same sample also yield this CDR3. V gene TRBV28 combines with J gene TRBJ2-3, with D possibly TRBD2 on 5 matching bases. CDR3 length: 13 residues. The germline V gene encodes CDR1 MDHEN and CDR2 SYDVKM. With 6 bases removed from V and 0 bases from J, the gap between germline ends came to 7 bases. The chain's CDR3 is CASSGGSTDTQYF. CDR3 bases: TGTGCCAGCAGCGGCGGGAGCACAGATACGCAGTATTTT.

The J gene is TRBJ2-7, the V gene TRBV4-1; D is perhaps TRBD2 (6 bases). Germline values: CDR1 MGHRA, CDR2 YSYEKL. The CDR3 length is 15 residues. V was cut by 0 bases and J by 2 bases, with 11 bases left in between. DNA for the CDR3: TGCGCCAGCAGCCAAGAGGGGGGACGGCCCTACGAGCAGTACTTC. Its translation is CASSQEGGRPYEQYF.

This clone was observed a single time. The chain recombines TRBV14 with TRBJ2-1; 13 bases agree with TRBD2. Germline loops: CDR1 SGHDN, CDR2 FVKESK. The CDR3 has 20 amino acids. J gave up 9 bases and V 0 bases, and 17 bases lay outside the gene matches. The CDR3: CASSQDQTSGRAEFQFEQFF. In DNA, the CDR3 is TGTGCCAGCAGCCAAGATCAAACTAGCGGGAGGGCCGAGTTCCAATTTGAGCAGTTCTTC.

The rearrangement uses TRBV7-6 and TRBJ2-3; a possible D gene is TRBD2 (6 bases). Trimming took off 0 bases at V and 1 base at J, with 11 bases between the two ends. Germline V gene sequence: CDR1 SGHVS, CDR2 FNYEAQ. The CDR3 is 16 amino acids. The CDR3 is CASSLARERGTDTQYF. CDR3 DNA sequence: TGTGCCAGCAGCTTAGCGAGAGAGCGGGGCACAGATACGCAGTATTTT. Looking up the rest from reference TRBV7-6 and TRBJ2-3 gives the full variable domain: GAGVSQSPRYKVTKRGQDVALRCDPISGHVSLYWYRQALGQGPEFLTYFNYEAQQDKSGLPNDRFSAERPEGSISTLTIQRTEQRDSAMYRCASSLARERGTDTQYFGPGTRLTVL.

This clone turned up a few times. The chain is built from TRBV30 and TRBJ1-5, with 7 bases aligning to TRBD1. This CDR3 has 15 amino acids. CDR1 is GTSNPN, CDR2 SVGIG, per germline (reference sequence). V gave up 5 bases and J gave up 7 bases; unmatched junction bases: 14. This chain's CDR3 is CAWATGLGAGQPQHF. CDR3 nucleotide sequence: TGTGCCTGGGCGACAGGGTTGGGCGCCGGGCAGCCCCAGCATTTT. Together with reference TRBV30 and TRBJ1-5, the CDR3 gives the full variable domain: SQTIHQWPATLVQPVGSPLSLECTVEGTSNPNLYWYRQAAGRGLQLLFYSVGIGQISSEVPQNLSASRPQDRQFILSSKKLLLSDSGFYLCAWATGLGAGQPQHFGDGTRLSIL.

J is TRBJ1-1 and V is TRBV6-6; D is undetermined. Trimming took off 7 bases at V and 1 base at J, with 13 bases between the two ends. From germline, CDR1 is MNHNY and CDR2 SVGAGI (reference sequence). The CDR3 has 14 amino acids. Written as DNA, the CDR3 is TGTGCCAGCACCTCGCGTCGGTGGAACACTGAAGCTTTCTTT. It codes for CASTSRRWNTEAFF.

The V gene is TRBV5-1, the J gene TRBJ2-7; the D gene is possibly TRBD1 (6 bases). The germline V gene encodes CDR1 SGHRS and CDR2 YFSETQ. CDR3 length: 15 residues. V lost 1 base, J lost 4 bases, and 15 bases lay in between. Here the CDR3 DNA reads TGCGCCAGCAGCTTGACAGGGTCGCCCTCTTACGAGCAGTACTTC. It encodes CASSLTGSPSYEQYF. The variable domain in full, with the rest retrieved from reference TRBV5-1 and TRBJ2-7, is KAGVTQTPRYLIKTRGQQVTLSCSPISGHRSVSWYQQTPGQGLQFLFEYFSETQRNKGNFPGRFSGRQFSNSRSEMNVSTLELGDSALYLCASSLTGSPSYEQYFGPGTRLTVT.

This rearrangement joins TRBV6-4 to TRBJ2-2; TRBD1 matches at 10 bases. CDR1 is MRHNA, CDR2 SNTAGT, per germline. J gave up 6 bases and V 6 bases, and 4 bases lay outside the gene matches. The CDR3 consists of 14 residues. In DNA, the CDR3 is TGTGCCAGCAGGGGGACAGGGGACGCCGGGGAGCTGTTTTTT. It translates to CASRGTGDAGELFF.

This clone was counted a few times. The chain joins TRBV2 to TRBJ2-7; a weak D match, TRBD2 (5 bases). This CDR3 contains 16 residues. The V and J ends lost 1 base and 1 base respectively, with 14 bases between them. The germline V gene has CDR1 SNHLY and CDR2 FYNNEI. In DNA form, the CDR3 reads TGTGCCAGCAGTGAAGTTGCACTTGCGGGTTCCTACGAGCAGTACTTC. Translation gives CASSEVALAGSYEQYF.

The chain carries TRBV28 and TRBJ2-5; 13 bases align to TRBD2. The CDR3 extends over 15 amino acids. Germline V gene data show CDR1 as MDHEN and CDR2 as SYDVKM. The V gene end was trimmed by 6 bases and the J gene end by 3 bases; junction bases not matched to a gene: 4. The chain's CDR3 is CASSTSGRAEETQYF. DNA of the CDR3: TGTGCCAGCAGCACTAGCGGGAGGGCCGAAGAGACCCAGTACTTC. Full variable domain (rest looked up from reference TRBV28 and TRBJ2-5): DVKVTQSSRYLVKRTGEKVFLECVQDMDHENMFWYRQDPGLGLRLIYFSYDVKMKEKGDIPEGYSVSREKKERFSLILESASTNQTSMYLCASSTSGRAEETQYFGPGTRLLVL.

The table lists this clone with a count of one. The chain has TRBV19 and TRBJ2-7, with 11 bases matching TRBD1. The CDR3 is made up of 14 amino acids. Looked up from germline, CDR1 is LNHDA and CDR2 is SQIVND (reference sequence). J gave up 2 bases and V 7 bases, and 4 bases lay outside the gene matches. CDR3 DNA sequence: TGTGCCAGTATAGGGGGACAGGGGGCCTACGAGCAGTACTTC. Translating gives CASIGGQGAYEQYF.

This chain links TRBV15 with TRBJ2-7; weak D call: TRBD2 (5 bases). Germline V gene data show CDR1 as LNHNV and CDR2 as YYDKDF (reference sequence). CDR3 length: 12 residues. V was shortened by 9 bases and J by 0 bases, with 9 bases between the two germline ends. The DNA of the CDR3 is TGTGCCACAGAGGGAAGCTCCTACGAGCAGTACTTC. Encoded protein: CATEGSSYEQYF. Complete variable domain (other parts from reference TRBV15 and TRBJ2-7): DAMVIQNPRYQVTQFGKPVTLSCSQTLNHNVMYWYQQKSSQAPKLLFHYYDKDFNNEADTPDNFQSRRPNTSFCFLDIRSPGLGDTAMYLCATEGSSYEQYFGPGTRLTVT.

In the case of this clone: Other nucleotide sequences from this sample produce the same CDR3. The chain joins TRBV6-1 to TRBJ2-7, with D maybe TRBD2 (6 bases). CDR1 is MNHNS and CDR2 is SASEGT in the germline V gene. V lost 3 bases and J 2 bases, leaving 20 bases between the germline ends. The CDR3 consists of 17 residues. The DNA for the CDR3 is TGTGCCAGCAGTGACCCCGGGACGGGGTGGAGGGCCTACGAGCAGTACTTC. Its translation is CASSDPGTGWRAYEQYF.

This clone occurred once. This rearrangement joins TRBV27 to TRBJ2-3, with a weak D call TRBD2 (5 bases). The CDR3 covers 15 residues. Trimming pared 5 bases from V and 3 bases from J, leaving 15 bases between. Germline loops: CDR1 MNHEY, CDR2 SMNVEV (reference sequence). The CDR3 sequence is CASSPGWRRTDTQYF. Here the CDR3 DNA reads TGTGCCAGCAGTCCGGGGTGGCGGAGAACAGATACGCAGTATTTT.

The rearrangement joins TRBV5-1 to TRBJ2-1, with 13 bases aligning to TRBD2. Germline loops: CDR1 SGHRS, CDR2 YFSETQ. There are 18 residues in the CDR3. J gave up 6 bases and V 6 bases, and 15 bases lay outside the gene matches. The CDR3 bases are TGCGCCAGCAAGAGTTTACTAGCGGGAGGGTCGGTTCTCAATGAGCAGTTCTTC. This codes for CASKSLLAGGSVLNEQFF.

The chain joins TRBV5-1 to TRBJ2-7, with 9 bases identical to TRBD1. Unmatched junction bases numbered 9, after V lost 3 bases and J lost 5 bases. The CDR3 length is 15 residues. Germline CDR1 is SGHRS and CDR2 is YFSETQ. The CDR3 sequence is CASSYPGQGVDEQYF. As DNA, the CDR3 is TGCGCCAGCAGCTATCCGGGACAGGGAGTTGACGAGCAGTACTTC.

The V and J genes are TRBV5-1 and TRBJ2-1, with D perhaps TRBD1 (5 bases). Trimming removed 3 bases at V and 7 bases at J, with 14 bases between. The CDR3 is 14 residues long. The germline V gene encodes CDR1 SGHRS and CDR2 YFSETQ. CDR3: CASSWIGERNEQFF. CDR3 bases: TGCGCCAGCAGCTGGATAGGGGAAAGGAATGAGCAGTTCTTC.